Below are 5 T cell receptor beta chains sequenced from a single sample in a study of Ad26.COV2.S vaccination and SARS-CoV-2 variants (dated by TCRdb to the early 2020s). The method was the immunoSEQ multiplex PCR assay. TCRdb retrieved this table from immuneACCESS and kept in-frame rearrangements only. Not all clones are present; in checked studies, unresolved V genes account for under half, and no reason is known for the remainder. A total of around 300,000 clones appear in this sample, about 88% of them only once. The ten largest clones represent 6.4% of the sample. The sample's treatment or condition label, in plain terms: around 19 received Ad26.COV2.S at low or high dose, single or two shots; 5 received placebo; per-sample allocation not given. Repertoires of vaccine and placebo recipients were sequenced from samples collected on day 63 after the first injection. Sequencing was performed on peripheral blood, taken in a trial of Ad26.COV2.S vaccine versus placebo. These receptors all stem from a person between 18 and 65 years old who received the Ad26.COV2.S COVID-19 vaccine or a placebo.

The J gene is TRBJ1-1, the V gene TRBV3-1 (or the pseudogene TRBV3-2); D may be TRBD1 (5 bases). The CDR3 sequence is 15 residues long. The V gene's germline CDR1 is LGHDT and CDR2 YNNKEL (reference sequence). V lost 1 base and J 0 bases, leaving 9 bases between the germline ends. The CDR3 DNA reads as TGTGCCAGCAGCCAAGGACAGAACTTGAACACTGAAGCTTTCTTT. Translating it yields CASSQGQNLNTEAFF.

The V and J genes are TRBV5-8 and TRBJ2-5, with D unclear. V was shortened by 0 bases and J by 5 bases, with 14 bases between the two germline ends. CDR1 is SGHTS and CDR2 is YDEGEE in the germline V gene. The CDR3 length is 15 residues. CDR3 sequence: CASSLGQVLRETQYF. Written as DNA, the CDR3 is TGTGCCAGCAGCTTGGGGCAGGTCCTACGGGAGACCCAGTACTTC.

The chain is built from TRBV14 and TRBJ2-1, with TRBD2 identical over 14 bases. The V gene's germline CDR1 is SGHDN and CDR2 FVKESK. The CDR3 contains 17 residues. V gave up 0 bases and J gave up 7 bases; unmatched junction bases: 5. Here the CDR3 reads CASSQDGTSGRGNEQFF. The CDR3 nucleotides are TGTGCCAGCAGCCAAGATGGGACTAGCGGGAGAGGTAATGAGCAGTTCTTC.

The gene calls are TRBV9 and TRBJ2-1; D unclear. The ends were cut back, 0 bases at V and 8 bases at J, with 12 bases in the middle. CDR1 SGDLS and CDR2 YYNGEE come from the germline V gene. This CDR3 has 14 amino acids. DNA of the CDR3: TGTGCCAGCAGCGTAGTAAGTAGGGCGGATGAGCAGTTCTTC. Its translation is CASSVVSRADEQFF.

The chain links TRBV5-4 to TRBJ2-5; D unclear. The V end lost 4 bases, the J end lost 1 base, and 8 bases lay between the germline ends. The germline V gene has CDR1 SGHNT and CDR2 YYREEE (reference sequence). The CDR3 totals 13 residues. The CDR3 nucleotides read TGTGCCAGCAGCCCTAGGAGCCAAGAGACCCAGTACTTC. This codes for CASSPRSQETQYF. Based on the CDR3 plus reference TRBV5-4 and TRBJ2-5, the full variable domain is ETGVTQSPTHLIKTRGQQVTLRCSSQSGHNTVSWYQQALGQGPQFIFQYYREEENGRGNFPPRFSGLQFPNYSSELNVNALELDDSALYLCASSPRSQETQYFGPGTRLLVL.